These 29 T cell receptor beta chains were all obtained from the same sample, sequenced in a study of blood T cell repertoires in COVID-19 (dated by TCRdb to the early 2020s). Libraries were built with the immunoSEQ multiplex PCR assay. TCRdb took this table from immuneACCESS and kept in-frame rearrangements with V and J called. Such tables lack part of the clones; where checked against another copy, unresolved V genes explain under half of the gap, and the rest is unexplained. For this sample there are some 130,000 clones; around 73% appear just once. The ten largest clones take up around 9.9% of the sample. Sequences were obtained from peripheral blood. The receptors were gathered from a man aged 60-69 years who had recovered from COVID-19.

The gene calls are TRBV6-1 and TRBJ2-3, with D perhaps matching TRBD2 (6 bases). CDR3 length equals 15 residues. CDR1 is MNHNS, CDR2 SASEGT, per germline. V was pared by 1 base and J by 2 bases, with 10 bases between. This CDR3 reads CASSEGGGLTDTQYF. Here the CDR3 DNA reads TGTGCCAGCAGTGAAGGTGGGGGACTCACAGATACGCAGTATTTT.

The chain couples TRBV28 to TRBJ2-6; D gene uncertain. The germline CDR1 and CDR2 sequences are MDHEN and SYDVKM. V lost 4 bases to trimming and J lost 2 bases, with 9 bases between them. This CDR3 has 15 residues. CDR3 nucleotides: TGTGCCAGCAGTTACGAAGAGACTGGGGCCAACGTCCTGACTTTC. This translates into CASSYEETGANVLTF.

The chain combines TRBV7-9 with TRBJ2-3, with D uncertain. This CDR3 contains 15 residues. V lost 5 bases, J lost 2 bases, and 14 bases lay in between. Looked up from germline, CDR1 is SEHNR and CDR2 is FQNEAQ (reference sequence). CDR3 loop: CASSPDGSYTDTQYF. The CDR3 DNA sequence: TGTGCCAGCAGCCCCGACGGGTCTTACACAGATACGCAGTATTTT.

The chain carries TRBV3-1 (or the pseudogene TRBV3-2) and TRBJ1-1, with TRBD1 matching over 10 bases. From germline, CDR1 is LGHDT and CDR2 YNNKEL (reference sequence). This CDR3 contains 14 residues. Trimming cost V 4 bases and J 5 bases; bases outside gene matches: 4. The CDR3 reads CASSRTGGRTEAFF. The CDR3 bases are TGTGCCAGCAGCCGGACAGGGGGAAGAACTGAAGCTTTCTTT.

The rearrangement joins TRBV9 to TRBJ2-5; 12 bases agree with TRBD2. The CDR3 covers 15 residues. Trimming took 6 bases from V and 5 from J; bases not matched to a gene: 8. Germline V CDR1 and CDR2: SGDLS, YYNGEE. DNA of the CDR3: TGTGCCAGCACGCCTAGCGGGGGGGCCAAGGAGACCCAGTACTTC. It specifies CASTPSGGAKETQYF.

The rearrangement uses TRBV18 and TRBJ2-3, with a weak D call TRBD2 (6 bases). Germline CDR1 reads KGHSH; CDR2 reads LQKENI. V dropped 3 bases and J dropped 6 bases, with 16 bases sitting between them. The CDR3 loop spans 15 amino acids. Here the CDR3 reads CASSPTRDFTDTQYF. CDR3 sequence (DNA): TGTGCCAGCTCACCCACCAGGGACTTCACGGATACGCAGTATTTT.

The CDR3 DNA follows: TGTGCCAGCAGTATCTTTAGCAATCAGCCCCAGCATTTT. Translated: CASSIFSNQPQHF. The V gene is TRBV27, the J gene TRBJ1-5; no clear D gene. Per the germline V gene, CDR1 is MNHEY and CDR2 is SMNVEV (reference sequence). The CDR3 sequence is 13 residues long. The V gene lost 5 bases and the J gene lost 0 bases, with 5 bases spanning the gap.

This clone was observed a single time. This sequence joins TRBV11-2 and TRBJ2-5; possibly TRBD1 for D (5 bases). Trimming removed 4 bases at V and 0 bases at J, with 9 bases between. The CDR3 runs to 14 residues. Germline CDR1 SGHAT, CDR2 FQNNGV. DNA for the CDR3: TGTGCCAGCAGCTACAGGCGTTACCAAGAGACCCAGTACTTC. As protein: CASSYRRYQETQYF.

The genes are TRBV10-3 and TRBJ2-1; 10 nucleotides line up with TRBD2. This CDR3 is built from 16 residues. V dropped 0 bases and J dropped 8; count of bases not matched to a gene: 7. Germline V gene data show CDR1 as ENHRY and CDR2 as SYGVKD. This CDR3 reads CAISESPSSGSDEQFF. CDR3 in DNA: TGTGCCATCAGTGAGTCCCCCTCTAGCGGGAGCGATGAGCAGTTCTTC.

The V call is TRBV6-2 or TRBV6-3, the J call TRBJ1-2; D is unclear. The CDR3 has 13 amino acids. Germline loops: CDR1 MNHEY, CDR2 SVGEGT. Trimming removed 4 bases from V and 7 bases from J, with 13 bases in between. CDR3 protein: CASSSLTGSGYTF. In nucleotides, the CDR3 is TGTGCCAGCAGTTCTCTCACCGGGAGTGGCTACACCTTC.

This clone was seen a few times. The rearrangement joins TRBV19 to TRBJ1-5; no clear D gene. The CDR3 is 15 residues long. Trimming took 4 bases from V and 0 from J, leaving 10 bases between them. Germline V gene lookup returns CDR1 LNHDA and CDR2 SQIVND (reference sequence). CDR3 in amino acids: CASSTQKNSNQPQHF. The DNA for the CDR3 is TGTGCCAGTAGTACTCAGAAAAATAGCAATCAGCCCCAGCATTTT.

The V and J genes are TRBV4-3 and TRBJ2-5; 9 nucleotides line up with TRBD1. Trimming took 4 bases from V and 4 from J; bases not matched to a gene: 1. CDR1 and CDR2 (germline): LGHNA, YSLEER. The CDR3 is 13 residues long. CDR3 in amino acids: CASSRGQGETQYF. The CDR3 DNA reads TGCGCCAGCAGCCGGGGACAGGGAGAGACCCAGTACTTC.

The chain is built from TRBV18 and TRBJ2-5; 7 bases fit TRBD1. This CDR3 has 14 amino acids. Germline assignment: CDR1 KGHSH and CDR2 LQKENI. Trimming removed 2 bases from V and 4 bases from J; junction bases left unmatched: 4. As DNA, the CDR3 is TGTGCCAGCTCACCAATGGGACAGCTAGAGACCCAGTACTTC. Its translation: CASSPMGQLETQYF.

The rearrangement joins TRBV29-1 to TRBJ2-1; perhaps TRBD1 as D (5 bases). Trimming removed 0 bases at V and 8 bases at J, with 17 bases between. Germline CDR1 reads SQVTM; CDR2 reads ANQGSEA. This CDR3 comprises 15 residues. In DNA form, the CDR3 reads TGCAGCGTTGAAGATCGGCTAGGGGTTCGCGATGAGCAGTTCTTC. Residues: CSVEDRLGVRDEQFF.

The chain recombines TRBV28 with TRBJ1-1; D is unclear. This CDR3 has 14 amino acids. The germline CDR1 and CDR2 sequences are MDHEN and SYDVKM. The V gene lost 3 bases and the J gene lost 5 bases, with 13 bases spanning the gap. For the CDR3, the DNA is TGTGCCAGCAGTTTTAGTATCAGGTCGACTGAAGCTTTCTTT. This gives the protein CASSFSIRSTEAFF.

The V and J genes are TRBV4-1 and TRBJ1-6, with TRBD1 identical over 10 bases. Germline V gene lookup returns CDR1 MGHRA and CDR2 YSYEKL. The length of the CDR3 is 20 residues. The trim removed 1 base at V and 5 bases at J, leaving 14 bases unmatched. The CDR3 spells CASSQVMNPGQGHHNSPLHF. As DNA, the CDR3 is TGCGCCAGCAGCCAAGTTATGAATCCGGGACAGGGGCACCATAATTCACCCCTCCACTTT.

This rearrangement joins TRBV28 to TRBJ2-7; 7 bases line up with TRBD2. The V gene's germline CDR1 is MDHEN and CDR2 SYDVKM. The CDR3 runs to 15 residues. The V gene end was trimmed by 2 bases and the J gene end by 1 base; junction bases not matched to a gene: 5. CDR3 DNA sequence: TGTGCCAGCAGTTTAGGCGGGAGTTCGTCCTACGAGCAGTACTTC. It specifies CASSLGGSSSYEQYF.

The table lists this clone with a count of one. J is TRBJ2-2 and V is TRBV29-1; no reliable D call. Germline V gene data show CDR1 as SQVTM and CDR2 as ANQGSEA. Trimming pared 4 bases from V and 1 base from J, leaving 4 bases between. This CDR3 spans 12 amino acids. CDR3 sequence reads: CSVGLNTGELFF. The CDR3 DNA sequence: TGCAGCGTTGGACTGAACACCGGGGAGCTGTTTTTT.

V gene TRBV7-2 combines with J gene TRBJ2-3; D remains unclear. The CDR3 spans 13 residues. Trimming removed 4 bases from V and 6 bases from J, with 11 bases in between. Looked up from germline, CDR1 is SGHTA and CDR2 is FQGNSA. CDR3: CASSSHASDTQYF. The CDR3 DNA is TGTGCCAGCAGCTCACATGCTAGTGATACGCAGTATTTT.

The chain has TRBV28 and TRBJ1-5; no definite D call. The CDR3 consists of 13 residues. Trimming removed 6 bases from V and 3 bases from J, with 9 bases in between. Germline lookup yields CDR1 MDHEN and CDR2 SYDVKM. The CDR3 sequence: CASSSGFNQPQHF. The CDR3 nucleotides read TGTGCCAGCAGCTCGGGGTTCAATCAGCCCCAGCATTTT. The full variable domain, rest sourced from reference TRBV28 and TRBJ1-5, is DVKVTQSSRYLVKRTGEKVFLECVQDMDHENMFWYRQDPGLGLRLIYFSYDVKMKEKGDIPEGYSVSREKKERFSLILESASTNQTSMYLCASSSGFNQPQHFGDGTRLSIL.

This clone was observed a handful of times. V gene TRBV7-2 combines with J gene TRBJ2-2; D not certain. Trimming removed 0 bases at V and 1 base at J, with 3 bases between. The CDR3 has 14 amino acids. CDR1 is SGHTA and CDR2 is FQGNSA in the germline V gene. CDR3 protein: CASSLARNTGELFF. The CDR3 DNA reads TGTGCCAGCAGCTTAGCGCGGAACACCGGGGAGCTGTTTTTT.

This clone was seen more than once but under ten times. The V and J genes are TRBV7-9 and TRBJ1-5; TRBD1 matches at 8 bases. V trimming: 8 bases; J trimming: 0 bases; junction bases outside the gene matches: 3. Germline loops: CDR1 SEHNR, CDR2 FQNEAQ (reference sequence). The CDR3 totals 14 residues. The CDR3 DNA is TGTGCCAGCCGAGGACAGGGTAGCAATCAGCCCCAGCATTTT. Protein: CASRGQGSNQPQHF.

The rearrangement uses TRBV15 and TRBJ2-7; 10 nucleotides line up with TRBD2. CDR1 and CDR2 (germline): LNHNV, YYDKDF (reference sequence). The CDR3 is made up of 19 amino acids. V was clipped by 0 bases and J by 5 bases; unmatched bases: 16. The CDR3 region is CATSRDPPRTSGPMNEQYF. The CDR3 nucleotides are TGTGCCACCAGCAGAGATCCGCCCAGGACTAGCGGTCCGATGAACGAGCAGTACTTC.

J is TRBJ2-3 and V is TRBV19; 15 bases are shared with TRBD2. The germline V gene encodes CDR1 LNHDA and CDR2 SQIVND (reference sequence). The length of the CDR3 is 19 residues. V was pared by 7 bases and J by 0 bases, with 11 bases of the junction left unmatched. The CDR3 reads CASTSSGTSGRISTDTQYF. The CDR3 nucleotides are TGTGCCAGTACCAGCTCCGGGACTAGCGGGAGGATTAGCACAGATACGCAGTATTTT.

This clone appeared a few times. The V gene is TRBV13, the J gene TRBJ1-2; D gene unclear. The germline V gene encodes CDR1 PRHDT and CDR2 FYEKMQ (reference sequence). Between the trimmed V and J ends, which lost 6 bases and 7 bases, there was a span of 12 bases. This CDR3 is built from 12 residues. The chain's CDR3 is CASRRVSGGYTF. CDR3 in DNA: TGTGCCAGCAGACGGGTTTCGGGTGGCTACACCTTC.

The chain employs TRBV6-5 and TRBJ2-7; D unclear. The CDR3 covers 16 residues. The germline V gene encodes CDR1 MNHEY and CDR2 SVGAGI. Trimming took off 0 bases at V and 6 bases at J, with 18 bases between the two ends. The CDR3 protein is CASSYSTQRSLREQYF. The CDR3, as DNA: TGTGCCAGCAGTTACTCGACCCAGCGAAGTCTCCGCGAGCAGTACTTC.

The gene calls are TRBV6-2 or TRBV6-3 and TRBJ2-3, with TRBD2 as a possible D gene (5 bases). This CDR3 region has 15 residues. The germline gives CDR1 MNHEY, CDR2 SVGEGT. V was trimmed by 3 bases and J by 2 bases, leaving 12 bases between them. The CDR3, as DNA: TGTGCCAGCAGTTATCGGGGTCAGGACACAGATACGCAGTATTTT. Translated, it gives CASSYRGQDTDTQYF.

DNA of the CDR3: TGTGCCAGCAGCGTTCAGGGGACAGGGGTATACAATGAGCAGTTCTTC. This codes for CASSVQGTGVYNEQFF. The chain combines TRBV9 with TRBJ2-1; 10 nucleotides align to TRBD1. Trimming took 2 bases from V and 4 from J; bases not matched to a gene: 6. The germline V gene has CDR1 SGDLS and CDR2 YYNGEE. CDR3 size: 16 residues.

The chain employs TRBV19 and TRBJ1-4; tentatively, D is TRBD1 (6 bases). V was trimmed by 5 bases and J by 7 bases, leaving 20 bases between them. Germline values: CDR1 LNHDA, CDR2 SQIVND (reference sequence). The CDR3 consists of 16 residues. CDR3 residues: CASSFPAGGLGEKLFF. The CDR3 coding sequence is TGTGCCAGTAGTTTCCCGGCGGGGGGCCTCGGTGAAAAACTGTTTTTT.